Here is one T cell receptor beta chain with its context. Its specificity is unknown. CDR1 and CDR2 from the germline V gene are MNHEY and SVGEGT. The CDR3 loop spans 16 amino acids. Trimming pared 5 bases from V and 6 bases from J, leaving 22 bases between. The record originates from a study of T-cell memory formation after mild COVID-19. On the study more broadly: Largely donor-specific TCR clusters were found. Findings and caveats of the study: That cross-reactive memory joined was suggested by some responding clones appearing in pre-infection memory.

TCRdb recomputed calls from the 5' RACE reads with MiXCR, one row per CDR3 protein. The data show under 250,000 distinct CDR3 sequences, roughly 14% seen once. The V gene is TRBV6-2 or TRBV6-3, the J gene TRBJ1-1; possibly TRBD1 for D (6 bases). Sequencing was done on a sample of PBMCs or a T cell subset sorted from them (not recorded which). This receptor was identified in an adult woman who had mild COVID-19 (a few samples of this study predate the infection). Cell type and time point are not known. The CDR3, as DNA: TGTGCCAGCAGTGACACAGGGAACGGTCGTAGCGCTGAAGCTTTCTTT. This encodes CASSDTGNGRSAEAFF.